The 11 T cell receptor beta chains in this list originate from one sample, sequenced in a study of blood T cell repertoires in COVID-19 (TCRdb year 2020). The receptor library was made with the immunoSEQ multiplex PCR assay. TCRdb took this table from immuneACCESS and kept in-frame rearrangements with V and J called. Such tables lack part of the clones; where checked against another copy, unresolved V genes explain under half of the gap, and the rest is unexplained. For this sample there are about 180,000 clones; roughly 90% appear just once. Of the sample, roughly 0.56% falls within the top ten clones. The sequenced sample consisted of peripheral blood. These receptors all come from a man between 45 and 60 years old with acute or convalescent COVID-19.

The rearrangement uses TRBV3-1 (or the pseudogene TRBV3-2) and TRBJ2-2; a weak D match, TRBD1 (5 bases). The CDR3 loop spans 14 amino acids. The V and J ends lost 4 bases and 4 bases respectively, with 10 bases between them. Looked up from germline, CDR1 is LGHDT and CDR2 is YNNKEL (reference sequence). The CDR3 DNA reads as TGTGCCAGCAGCCTCGGCAGGGTCACCGGGGAGCTGTTTTTT. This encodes CASSLGRVTGELFF.

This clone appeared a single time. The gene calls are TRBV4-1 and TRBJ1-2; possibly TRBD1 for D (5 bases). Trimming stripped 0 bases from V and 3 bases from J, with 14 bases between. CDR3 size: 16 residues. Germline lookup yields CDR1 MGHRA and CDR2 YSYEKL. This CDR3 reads CASSQDGGGAYYGYTF. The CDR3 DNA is TGCGCCAGCAGCCAAGATGGCGGGGGAGCTTACTATGGCTACACCTTC.

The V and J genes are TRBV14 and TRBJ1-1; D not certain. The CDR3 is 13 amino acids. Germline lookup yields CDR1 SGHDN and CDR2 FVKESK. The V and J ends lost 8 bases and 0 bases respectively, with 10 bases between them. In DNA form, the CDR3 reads TGTGCCAGCGGTCGGGGATTGAACACTGAAGCTTTCTTT. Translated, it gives CASGRGLNTEAFF.

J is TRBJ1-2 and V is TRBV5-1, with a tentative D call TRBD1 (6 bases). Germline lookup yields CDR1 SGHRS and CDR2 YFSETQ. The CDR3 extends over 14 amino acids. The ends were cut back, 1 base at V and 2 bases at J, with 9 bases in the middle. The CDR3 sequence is CASSLIQGNYGYTF. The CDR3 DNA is TGCGCCAGCAGCTTGATACAGGGAAACTATGGCTACACCTTC.

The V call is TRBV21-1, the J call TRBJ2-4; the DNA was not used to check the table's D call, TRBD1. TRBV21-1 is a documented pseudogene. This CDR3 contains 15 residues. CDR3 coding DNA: TGTGCCAGCAGCAAAGAACAGGGATGTAAAAACATTCAGTACTTC. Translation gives CASSKEQGCKNIQYF.

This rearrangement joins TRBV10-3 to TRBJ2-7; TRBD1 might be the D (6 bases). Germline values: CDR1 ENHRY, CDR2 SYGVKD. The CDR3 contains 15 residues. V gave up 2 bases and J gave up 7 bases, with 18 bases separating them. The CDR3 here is CAISEPTSTGWEQYF. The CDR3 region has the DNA TGTGCCATCAGTGAGCCAACGAGTACAGGGTGGGAGCAGTACTTC.

The CDR3: CASSQRGGTRDEQYV. CDR3 sequence (DNA): TGTGCCAGCAGCCAACGGGGGGGGACTAGGGACGAGCAGTACGTC. The chain recombines TRBV21-1 with TRBJ2-7; the table assigns TRBD2, which was not confirmed against the DNA. TRBV21-1 is a pseudogene locus. The CDR3 spans 15 residues.

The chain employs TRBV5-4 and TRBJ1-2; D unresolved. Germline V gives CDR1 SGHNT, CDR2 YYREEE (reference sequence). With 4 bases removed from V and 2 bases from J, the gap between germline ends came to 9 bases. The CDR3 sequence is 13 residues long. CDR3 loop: CASSSFPNYGYTF. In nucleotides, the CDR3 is TGTGCCAGCAGCAGCTTTCCAAACTATGGCTACACCTTC.

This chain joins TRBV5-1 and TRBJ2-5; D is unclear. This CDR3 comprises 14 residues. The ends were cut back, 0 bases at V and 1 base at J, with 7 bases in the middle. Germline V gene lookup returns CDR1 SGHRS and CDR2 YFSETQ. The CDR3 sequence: CASSLAPIQETQYF. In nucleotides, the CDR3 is TGCGCCAGCAGCTTGGCGCCTATCCAAGAGACCCAGTACTTC. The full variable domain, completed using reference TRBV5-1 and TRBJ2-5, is KAGVTQTPRYLIKTRGQQVTLSCSPISGHRSVSWYQQTPGQGLQFLFEYFSETQRNKGNFPGRFSGRQFSNSRSEMNVSTLELGDSALYLCASSLAPIQETQYFGPGTRLLVL.

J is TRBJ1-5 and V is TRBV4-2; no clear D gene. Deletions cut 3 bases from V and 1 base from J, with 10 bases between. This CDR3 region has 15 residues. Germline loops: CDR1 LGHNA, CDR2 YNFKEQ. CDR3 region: CASSHTDKSNQPQHF. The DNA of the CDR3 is TGTGCCAGCAGCCACACTGACAAGAGCAATCAGCCCCAGCATTTT.

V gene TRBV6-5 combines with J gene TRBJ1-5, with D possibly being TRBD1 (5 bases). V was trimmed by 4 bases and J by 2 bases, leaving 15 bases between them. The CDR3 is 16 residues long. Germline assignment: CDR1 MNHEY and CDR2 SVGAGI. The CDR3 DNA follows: TGTGCCAGCAGTTTTCTCCCCCTGACAGGCAATCAGCCCCAGCATTTT. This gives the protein CASSFLPLTGNQPQHF.